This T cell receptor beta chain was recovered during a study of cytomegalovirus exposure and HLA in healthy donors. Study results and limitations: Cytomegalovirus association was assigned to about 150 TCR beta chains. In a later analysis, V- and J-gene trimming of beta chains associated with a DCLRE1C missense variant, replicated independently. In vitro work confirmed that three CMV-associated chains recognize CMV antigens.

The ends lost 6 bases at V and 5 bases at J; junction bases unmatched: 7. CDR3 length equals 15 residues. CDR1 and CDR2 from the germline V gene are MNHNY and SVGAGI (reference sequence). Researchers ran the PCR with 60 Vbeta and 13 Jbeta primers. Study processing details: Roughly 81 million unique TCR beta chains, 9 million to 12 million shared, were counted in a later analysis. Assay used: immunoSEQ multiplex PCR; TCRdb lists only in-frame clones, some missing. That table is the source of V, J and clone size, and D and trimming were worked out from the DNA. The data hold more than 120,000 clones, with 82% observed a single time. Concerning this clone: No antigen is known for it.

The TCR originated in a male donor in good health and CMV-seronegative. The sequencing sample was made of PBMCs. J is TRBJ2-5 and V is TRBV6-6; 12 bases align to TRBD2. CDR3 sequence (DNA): TGTGCCAGCAGCCAAAGGACTAGCGGGAAGGAGACCCAGTACTTC. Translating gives CASSQRTSGKETQYF.